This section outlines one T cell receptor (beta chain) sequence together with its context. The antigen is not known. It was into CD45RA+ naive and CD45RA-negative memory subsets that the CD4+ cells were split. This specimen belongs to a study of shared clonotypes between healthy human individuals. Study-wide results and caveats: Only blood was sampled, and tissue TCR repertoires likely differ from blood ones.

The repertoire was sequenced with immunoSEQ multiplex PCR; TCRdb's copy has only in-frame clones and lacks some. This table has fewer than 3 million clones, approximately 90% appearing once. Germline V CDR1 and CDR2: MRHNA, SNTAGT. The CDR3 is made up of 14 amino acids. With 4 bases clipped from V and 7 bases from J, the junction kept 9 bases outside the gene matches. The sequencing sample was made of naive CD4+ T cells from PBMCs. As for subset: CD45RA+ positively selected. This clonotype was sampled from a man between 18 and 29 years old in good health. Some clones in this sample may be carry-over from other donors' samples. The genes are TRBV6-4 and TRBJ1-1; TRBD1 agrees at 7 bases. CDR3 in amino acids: CASSALQGKGEAFF. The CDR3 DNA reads TGTGCCAGCAGTGCCTTACAGGGGAAGGGTGAAGCTTTCTTT.